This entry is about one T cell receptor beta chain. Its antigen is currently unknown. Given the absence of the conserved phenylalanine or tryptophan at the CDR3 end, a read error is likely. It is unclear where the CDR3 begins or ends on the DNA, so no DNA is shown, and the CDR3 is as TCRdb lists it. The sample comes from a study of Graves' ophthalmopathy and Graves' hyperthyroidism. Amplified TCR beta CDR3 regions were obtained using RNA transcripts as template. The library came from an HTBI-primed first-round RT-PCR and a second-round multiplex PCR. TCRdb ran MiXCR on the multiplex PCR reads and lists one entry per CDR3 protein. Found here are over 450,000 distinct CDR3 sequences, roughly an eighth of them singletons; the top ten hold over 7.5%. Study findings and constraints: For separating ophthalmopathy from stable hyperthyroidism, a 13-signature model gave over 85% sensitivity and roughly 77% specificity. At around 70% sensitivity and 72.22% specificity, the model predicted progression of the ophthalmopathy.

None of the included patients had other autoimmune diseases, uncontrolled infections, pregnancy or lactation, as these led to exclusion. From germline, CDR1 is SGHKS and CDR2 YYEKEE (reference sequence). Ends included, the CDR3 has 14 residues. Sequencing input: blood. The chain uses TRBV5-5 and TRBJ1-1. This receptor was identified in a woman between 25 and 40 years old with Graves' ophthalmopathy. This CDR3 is CASSLGHRNTEACV.